The T cell receptor (beta chain) described here comes from a study of identical twins. TCRdb processed the 5' RACE reads anew with MiXCR; each CDR3 protein has one entry. Here the sample spans around 220,000 distinct CDR3 sequences, approximately 10% being singletons. The table lists this clonotype with many counts. All donors comprised healthy Caucasians. The TCR sequence derives from a man in his forties or fifties in good health. Sequencing was carried out using memory T cells sorted from blood.

CDR3 nucleotide sequence: TGTGCCAGCAGCCGCGGCGGTCGACAGGGGAAGGAGGATACGCAGTATTTT. Its protein is CASSRGGRQGKEDTQYF. The rearrangement joins TRBV7-3 to TRBJ2-3; the match to TRBD1 covers 8 bases. This CDR3 contains 17 residues. From germline, CDR1 is SGHTA and CDR2 FQGTGA. J was trimmed by 6 bases and V by 5 bases; bases with no gene match: 16.